The TCR beta chain under discussion was sequenced for a study of identical twins. Findings and caveats of the study: Conclusions leaned on cross-sectional statistical analysis and did not track the same donors over time. Sequences that were beta out-of-frame showed weaker excess twin sharing.

The CDR3 is 16 amino acids. The V gene's germline CDR1 is ENHRY and CDR2 SYGVKD. V was pared by 3 bases and J by 7 bases, with 12 bases of the junction left unmatched. One entry per CDR3 protein results from TCRdb running MiXCR on the 5' RACE reads. This repertoire shows about 480,000 distinct CDR3 sequences, around 14% found once; its top ten account for around 0.48%. This clonotype turned up a few times. No antigen is known for it. The sample was also linked to a second study, of yellow fever vaccine responses in identical twins. From that study: Twins' vaccine T cell responses reportedly seemed partly convergent and partly personalized.

The origin of this receptor is a young woman in good health. Sequences were obtained from CD4+ T cells sorted from blood. The rearrangement links TRBV10-3 to TRBJ2-1; 7 nucleotides match TRBD1. Written as DNA, the CDR3 is TGTGCCATCAGTGACAGACAGGGACAGAGCCCAAATGAGCAGTTCTTC. It encodes CAISDRQGQSPNEQFF.